This TCR beta chain derives from a study of control samples from healthy donors and cancer patients. Measured with immunoSEQ multiplex PCR; TCRdb has only the in-frame clones, and not every one. This sample carries under 450,000 clones, roughly 90% of them seen once, and the ten largest clones take 5.5% to 7.5%. CDR3 length equals 15 residues. J was trimmed by 4 bases and V by 4 bases; bases with no gene match: 8. Germline V gene data show CDR1 as SGHTA and CDR2 as FQGTGA. The chain has TRBV7-3 and TRBJ2-7, with 9 bases lining up with TRBD1. Sequenced: PBMCs. The TCR sequence derives from a man aged 35 to 55 with head and neck cancer. The chain's CDR3 is CASSSRGTGRYEQYF. In nucleotides, the CDR3 is TGTGCCAGCAGCTCCAGGGGGACAGGGAGGTACGAGCAGTACTTC.